This TCR beta chain was observed in a study of blood T cells in healthy people across ages. With 4 bases removed from V and 14 bases from J, the gap between germline ends came to 19 bases. CDR1 and CDR2 (germline): SQVTM, ANQGSEA. The CDR3 runs 12 residues. Then a second PCR, running about 6 to 12 cycles, was carried out with a sample-barcoded 5' primer and a J-beta primer mix. TCRdb independently ran MiXCR on the 5' RACE reads; one entry per CDR3 protein. The repertoire has more than 650,000 distinct CDR3 sequences, roughly 53% of them found once; the top ten carry about 42%. This receptor was identified in an elderly man in good health. The sequenced sample consisted of blood. The chain has TRBV29-1 and TRBJ2-3; D may be TRBD1 or TRBD2 (5 bases each). DNA of the CDR3: TGCAGCGTTGTGGGGGATACCAGATACGCGTATTTT. Protein product: CSVVGDTRYAYF.